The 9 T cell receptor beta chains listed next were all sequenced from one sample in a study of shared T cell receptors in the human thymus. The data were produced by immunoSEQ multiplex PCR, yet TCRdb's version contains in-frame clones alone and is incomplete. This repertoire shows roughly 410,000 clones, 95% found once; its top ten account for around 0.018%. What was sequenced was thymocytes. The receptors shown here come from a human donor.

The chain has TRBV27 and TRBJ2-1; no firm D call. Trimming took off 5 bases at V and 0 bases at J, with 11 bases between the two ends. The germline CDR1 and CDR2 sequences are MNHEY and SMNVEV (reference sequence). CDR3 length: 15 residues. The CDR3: CASSENLSSYNEQFF. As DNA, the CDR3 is TGTGCCAGCAGTGAAAACCTAAGCTCCTACAATGAGCAGTTCTTC.

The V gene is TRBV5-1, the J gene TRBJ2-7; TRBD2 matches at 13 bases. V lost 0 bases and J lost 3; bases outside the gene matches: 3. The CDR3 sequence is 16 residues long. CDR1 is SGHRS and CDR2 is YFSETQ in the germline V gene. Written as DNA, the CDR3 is TGCGCCAGCAGCTTGGGGGGACTAGCGGGACACTACGAGCAGTACTTC. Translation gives CASSLGGLAGHYEQYF.

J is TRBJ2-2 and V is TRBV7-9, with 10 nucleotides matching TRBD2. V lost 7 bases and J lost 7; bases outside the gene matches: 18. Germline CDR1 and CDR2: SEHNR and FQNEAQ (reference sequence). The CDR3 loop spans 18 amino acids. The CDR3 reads CASTQALAGPPEGGELFF. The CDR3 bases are TGTGCCAGCACCCAGGCACTAGCGGGACCCCCAGAGGGCGGGGAGCTGTTTTTT.

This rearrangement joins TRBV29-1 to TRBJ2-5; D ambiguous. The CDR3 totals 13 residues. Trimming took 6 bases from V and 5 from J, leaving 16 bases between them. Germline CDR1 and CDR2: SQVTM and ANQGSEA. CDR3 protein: CSVYDPPRETQYF. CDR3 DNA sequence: TGCAGCGTGTACGACCCCCCGCGGGAGACCCAGTACTTC.

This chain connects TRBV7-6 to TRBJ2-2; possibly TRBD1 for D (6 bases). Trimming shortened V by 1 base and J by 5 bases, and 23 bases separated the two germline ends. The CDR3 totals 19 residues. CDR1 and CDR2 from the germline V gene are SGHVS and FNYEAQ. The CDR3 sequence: CASSLVWPGRGGLTGELFF. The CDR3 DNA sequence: TGTGCCAGCAGCTTAGTATGGCCGGGCCGAGGGGGTCTAACCGGGGAGCTGTTTTTT.

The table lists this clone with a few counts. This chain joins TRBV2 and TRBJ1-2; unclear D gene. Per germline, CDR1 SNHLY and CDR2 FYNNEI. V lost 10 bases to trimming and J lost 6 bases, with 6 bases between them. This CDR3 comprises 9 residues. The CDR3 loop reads CATRDGYTF. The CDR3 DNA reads TGTGCCACCCGCGATGGCTACACCTTC.

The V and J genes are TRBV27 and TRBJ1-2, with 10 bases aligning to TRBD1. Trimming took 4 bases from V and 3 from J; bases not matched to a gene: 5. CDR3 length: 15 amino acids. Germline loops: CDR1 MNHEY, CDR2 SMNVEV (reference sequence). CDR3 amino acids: CASSSGTGADYGYTF. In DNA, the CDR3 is TGTGCCAGCAGTTCCGGGACAGGGGCAGACTATGGCTACACCTTC.

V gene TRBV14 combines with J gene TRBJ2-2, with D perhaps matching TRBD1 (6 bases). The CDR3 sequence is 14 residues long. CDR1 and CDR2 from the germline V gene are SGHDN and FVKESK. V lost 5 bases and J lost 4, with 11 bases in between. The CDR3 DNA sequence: TGTGCCAGCAGCGTAAACAGGGCCACCGGGGAGCTGTTTTTT. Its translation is CASSVNRATGELFF.

CDR3 sequence reads: CASSTQTEQPQHF. The CDR3 DNA is TGTGCCAGCAGTACCCAGACAGAACAGCCCCAGCATTTT. V gene TRBV25-1 combines with J gene TRBJ1-5, with D possibly TRBD1 on 5 matching bases. Germline V lookup: CDR1 MGHDK, CDR2 SYGVNS. The V gene lost 5 bases and the J gene lost 7 bases, with 12 bases spanning the gap. This CDR3 has 13 residues.